This paragraph covers one T cell receptor beta chain sequence. Antigen unknown. The data belong to a study of CD4 T cells in relation to SARS-CoV-2 and coronaviruses. The wider study: TCR beta CDR3s were sequenced after roughly 10-day antigen culture of PBMCs. Negative control cultures got HIV-1 Nef peptides or no peptide.

The germline V gene has CDR1 SGHTA and CDR2 FQGNSA. The CDR3 runs to 15 residues. The ends were cut back, 1 base at V and 4 bases at J, with 8 bases in the middle. CD4+ T cells from unexposed donors were obtained before the COVID-19 pandemic (2011-2018). The cells were cultured for roughly 11 days before CD4+ T cells were isolated. As cell numbers allowed, unexposed-donor CD4+ T cells faced SARS-CoV-2 S/N and four cold-coronavirus spikes. Cultures held roughly 2 million PBMCs per well with about 10 IU/ml IL-2. Assay used: immunoSEQ multiplex PCR; TCRdb lists only in-frame clones, some missing. The table includes approximately 20,000 clones, about three fifths detected once.

The chain is built from TRBV7-2 and TRBJ2-6; D ambiguous. The TCR originated in a human donor in good health. Sequencing input: CD4+ T cells from PBMCs, cultured in vitro. CDR3 DNA sequence: TGTGCCAGCAGCTTAGAGCCTGGGGGGGCCAACGTCCTGACTTTC. This gives the protein CASSLEPGGANVLTF.